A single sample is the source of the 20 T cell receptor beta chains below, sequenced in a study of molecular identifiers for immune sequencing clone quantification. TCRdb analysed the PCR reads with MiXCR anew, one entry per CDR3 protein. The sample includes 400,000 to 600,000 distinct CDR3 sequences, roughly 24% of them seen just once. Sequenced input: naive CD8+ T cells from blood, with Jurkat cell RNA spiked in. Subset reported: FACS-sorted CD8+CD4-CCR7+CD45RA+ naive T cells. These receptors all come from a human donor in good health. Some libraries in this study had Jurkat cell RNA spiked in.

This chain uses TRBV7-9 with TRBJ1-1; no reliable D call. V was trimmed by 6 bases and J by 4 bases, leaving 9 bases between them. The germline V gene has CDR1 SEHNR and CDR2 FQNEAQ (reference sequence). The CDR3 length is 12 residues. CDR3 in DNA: TGTGCCAGCAGTCCAGTCTTCACTGAAGCTTTCTTT. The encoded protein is CASSPVFTEAFF. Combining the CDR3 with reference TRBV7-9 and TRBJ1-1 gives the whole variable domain DTGVSQNPRHKITKRGQNVTFRCDPISEHNRLYWYRQTLGQGPEFLTYFQNEAQLEKSRLLSDRFSAERPKGSFSTLEIQRTEQGDSAMYLCASSPVFTEAFFGQGTRLTVV.

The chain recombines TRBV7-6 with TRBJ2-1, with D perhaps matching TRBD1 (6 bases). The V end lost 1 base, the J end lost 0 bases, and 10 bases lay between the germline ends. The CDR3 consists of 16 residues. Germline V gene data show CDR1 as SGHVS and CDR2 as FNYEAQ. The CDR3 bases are TGTGCCAGCAGCTTAGTTGGGACAAACTCCTACAATGAGCAGTTCTTC. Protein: CASSLVGTNSYNEQFF.

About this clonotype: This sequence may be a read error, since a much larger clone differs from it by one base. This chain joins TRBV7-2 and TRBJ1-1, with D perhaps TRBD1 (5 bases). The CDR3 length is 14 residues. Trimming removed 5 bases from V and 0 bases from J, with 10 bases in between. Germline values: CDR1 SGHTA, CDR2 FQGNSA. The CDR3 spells CASSQWDLNTEAFF. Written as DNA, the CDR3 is TGTGCCAGCAGCCAGTGGGACCTGAACACTGAAGCTTTCTTT.

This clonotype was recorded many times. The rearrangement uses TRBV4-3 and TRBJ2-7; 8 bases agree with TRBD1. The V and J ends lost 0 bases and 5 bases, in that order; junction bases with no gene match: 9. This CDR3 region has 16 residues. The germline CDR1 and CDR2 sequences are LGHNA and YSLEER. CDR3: CASSQDDIARGHEQYF. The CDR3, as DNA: TGCGCCAGCAGCCAAGATGATATTGCCAGGGGGCACGAGCAGTACTTC.

In nucleotides, the CDR3 is TGTGCCAGCAGTACCCCTTGGACTAGCGGGGGGTTTGGCTGGCAGTTCTTC. This sequence encodes CASSTPWTSGGFGWQFF. The V and J genes are TRBV12-3 or TRBV12-4 and TRBJ2-1; 14 positions match TRBD2. This CDR3 has 17 residues. J was trimmed by 12 bases and V by 5 bases; bases with no gene match: 15.

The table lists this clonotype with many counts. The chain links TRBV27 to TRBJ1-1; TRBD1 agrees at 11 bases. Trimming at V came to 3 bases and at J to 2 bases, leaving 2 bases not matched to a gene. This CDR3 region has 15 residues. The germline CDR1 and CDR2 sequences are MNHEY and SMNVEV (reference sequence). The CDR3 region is CASSFGTGGNTEAFF. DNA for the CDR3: TGTGCCAGCAGTTTTGGGACAGGGGGTAACACTGAAGCTTTCTTT.

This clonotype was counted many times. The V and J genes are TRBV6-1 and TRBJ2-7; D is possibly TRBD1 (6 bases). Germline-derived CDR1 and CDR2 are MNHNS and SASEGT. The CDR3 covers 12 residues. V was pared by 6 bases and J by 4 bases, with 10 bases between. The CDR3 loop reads CASRSQGYEQYF. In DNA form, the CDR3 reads TGTGCCAGCAGATCTCAGGGGTACGAGCAGTACTTC.

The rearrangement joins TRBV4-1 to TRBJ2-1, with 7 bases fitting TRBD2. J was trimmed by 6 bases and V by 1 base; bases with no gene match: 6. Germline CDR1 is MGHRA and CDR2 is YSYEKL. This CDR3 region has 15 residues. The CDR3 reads CASSQGARGINEQFF. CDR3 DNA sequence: TGCGCCAGCAGCCAAGGGGCGCGGGGGATCAATGAGCAGTTCTTC.

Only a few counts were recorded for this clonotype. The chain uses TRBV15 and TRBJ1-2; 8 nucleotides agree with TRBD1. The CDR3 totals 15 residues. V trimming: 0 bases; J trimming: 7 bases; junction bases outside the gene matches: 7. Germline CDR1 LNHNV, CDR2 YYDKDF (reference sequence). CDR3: CATSRDLDRGGGYTF. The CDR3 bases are TGTGCCACCAGCAGAGACCTCGACAGGGGAGGTGGCTACACCTTC.

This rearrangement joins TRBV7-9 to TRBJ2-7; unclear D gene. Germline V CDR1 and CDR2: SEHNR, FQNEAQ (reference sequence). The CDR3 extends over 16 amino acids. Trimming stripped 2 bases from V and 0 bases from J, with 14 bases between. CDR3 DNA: TGTGCCAGCAGCTTATTACTGCAAGACGGCTCCTACGAGCAGTACTTC. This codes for CASSLLLQDGSYEQYF.

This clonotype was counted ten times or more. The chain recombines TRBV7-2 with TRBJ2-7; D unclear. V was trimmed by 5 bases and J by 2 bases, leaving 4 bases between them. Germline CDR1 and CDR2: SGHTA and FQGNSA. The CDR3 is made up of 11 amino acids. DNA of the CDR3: TGTGCCAGCAGCCCCGCCTACGAGCAGTACTTC. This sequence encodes CASSPAYEQYF.

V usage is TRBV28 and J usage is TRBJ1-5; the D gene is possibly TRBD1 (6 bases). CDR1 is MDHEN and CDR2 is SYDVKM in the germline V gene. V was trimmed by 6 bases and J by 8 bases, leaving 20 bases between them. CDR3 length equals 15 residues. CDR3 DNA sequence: TGTGCCAGCAGATACACGACAGGTCTCTATGAGCCCCAGCATTTT. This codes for CASRYTTGLYEPQHF.

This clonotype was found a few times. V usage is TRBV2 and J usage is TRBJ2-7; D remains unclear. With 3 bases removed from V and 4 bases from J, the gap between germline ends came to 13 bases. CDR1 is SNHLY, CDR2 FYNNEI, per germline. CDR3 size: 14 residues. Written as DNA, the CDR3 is TGTGCCAGCAGTGAGTTCACTCGAGTTTACGAGCAGTACTTC. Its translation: CASSEFTRVYEQYF.

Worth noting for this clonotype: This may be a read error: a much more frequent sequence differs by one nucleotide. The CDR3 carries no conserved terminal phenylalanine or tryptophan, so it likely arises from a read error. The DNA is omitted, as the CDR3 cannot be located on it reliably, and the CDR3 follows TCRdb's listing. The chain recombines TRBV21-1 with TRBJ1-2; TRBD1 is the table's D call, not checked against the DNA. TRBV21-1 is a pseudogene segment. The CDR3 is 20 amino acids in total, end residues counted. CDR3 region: CASSRQEPGPDLKANYGYTS.

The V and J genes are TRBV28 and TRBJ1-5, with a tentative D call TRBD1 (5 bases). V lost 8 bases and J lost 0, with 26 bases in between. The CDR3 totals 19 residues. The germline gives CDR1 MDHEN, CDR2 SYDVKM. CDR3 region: CASLKGKATMLDSNQPQHF. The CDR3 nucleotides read TGTGCCAGCCTAAAGGGGAAGGCGACGATGCTTGATAGCAATCAGCCCCAGCATTTT.

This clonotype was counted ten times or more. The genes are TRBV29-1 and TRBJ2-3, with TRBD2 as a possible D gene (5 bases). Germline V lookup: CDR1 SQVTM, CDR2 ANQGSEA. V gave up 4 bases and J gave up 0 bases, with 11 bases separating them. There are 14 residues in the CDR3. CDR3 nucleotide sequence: TGCAGCGTTGTTTCGTGGGAGAGCACAGATACGCAGTATTTT. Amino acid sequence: CSVVSWESTDTQYF.

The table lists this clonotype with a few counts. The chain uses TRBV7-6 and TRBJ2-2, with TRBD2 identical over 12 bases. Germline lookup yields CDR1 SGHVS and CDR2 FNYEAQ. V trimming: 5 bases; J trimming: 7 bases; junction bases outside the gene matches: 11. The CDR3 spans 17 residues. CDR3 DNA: TGTGCCAGCAGCCCAGCGGGATCGACTAGCGGGAGCGGGGAGCTGTTTTTT. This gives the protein CASSPAGSTSGSGELFF.

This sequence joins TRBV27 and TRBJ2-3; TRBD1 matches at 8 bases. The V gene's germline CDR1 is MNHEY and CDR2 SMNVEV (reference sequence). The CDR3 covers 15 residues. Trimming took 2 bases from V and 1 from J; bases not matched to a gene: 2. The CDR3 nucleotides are TGTGCCAGCAGTTTAATACAGGGGGGCACAGATACGCAGTATTTT. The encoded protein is CASSLIQGGTDTQYF.

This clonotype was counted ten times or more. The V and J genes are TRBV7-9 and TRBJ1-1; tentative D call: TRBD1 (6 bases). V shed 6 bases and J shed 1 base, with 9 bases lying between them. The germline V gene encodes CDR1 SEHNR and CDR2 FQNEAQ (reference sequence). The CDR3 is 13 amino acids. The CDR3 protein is CASSSGENTEAFF. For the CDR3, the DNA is TGTGCCAGCAGTTCAGGGGAGAACACTGAAGCTTTCTTT.

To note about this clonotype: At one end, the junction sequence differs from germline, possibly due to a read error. The CDR3 reads CASSGTVHTDTQYF. The DNA of the CDR3 is TGTGCCAGCAGCGGGACTGTTCACACAGATACGCAATATTTT. The chain joins TRBV7-9 to TRBJ2-3; D perhaps matches TRBD2 (6 bases). Germline CDR1 reads SEHNR; CDR2 reads FQNEAQ (reference sequence). The CDR3 is 14 residues long.